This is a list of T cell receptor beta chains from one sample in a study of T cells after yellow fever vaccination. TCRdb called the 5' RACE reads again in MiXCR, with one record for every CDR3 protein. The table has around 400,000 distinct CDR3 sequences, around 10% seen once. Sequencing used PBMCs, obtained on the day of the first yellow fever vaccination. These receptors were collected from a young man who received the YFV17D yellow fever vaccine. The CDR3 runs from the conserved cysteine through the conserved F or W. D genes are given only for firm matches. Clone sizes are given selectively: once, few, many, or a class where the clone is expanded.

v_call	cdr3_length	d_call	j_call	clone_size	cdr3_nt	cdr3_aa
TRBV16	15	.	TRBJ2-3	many	TGTGCCAGCAGCCAATTGGTCCTAGGCGGAGATACGCAGTATTTT	CASSQLVLGGDTQYF
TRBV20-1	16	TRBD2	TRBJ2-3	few	TGCAGTGCCCACCGCAACCCGGGACTAGCGGTAGATACGCAGTATTTT	CSAHRNPGLAVDTQYF
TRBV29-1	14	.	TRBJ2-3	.	TGCAGCGTTGATCTCCAGGGTAGCACAGATACGCAGTATTTT	CSVDLQGSTDTQYF
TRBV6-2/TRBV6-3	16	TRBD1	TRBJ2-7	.	TGTGCCAGCAGTTTCCGGGACAGGGCGGGGTCCTACGAGCAGTACTTC	CASSFRDRAGSYEQYF
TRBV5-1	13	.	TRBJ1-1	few	TGCGCCAGCATCTTTGAGGGTACCACTGAAGCTTTCTTT	CASIFEGTTEAFF
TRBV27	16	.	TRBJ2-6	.	TGTGCCAGCAGTTTTGAGGCGGGCACTGGGGCCAACGTCCTGACTTTC	CASSFEAGTGANVLTF
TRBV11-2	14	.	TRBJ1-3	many	TGTGCCAGCAGTCTTACAGGGCGTGGAAACACCATATATTTT	CASSLTGRGNTIYF
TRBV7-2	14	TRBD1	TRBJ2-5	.	TGTGCCAGCAGGAATGGACAGGGCGGGGAGACCCAGTACTTC	CASRNGQGGETQYF
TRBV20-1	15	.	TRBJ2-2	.	TGCAGTGCTAGATTAGGGGGGACGAACACCGGGGAGCTGTTTTTT	CSARLGGTNTGELFF
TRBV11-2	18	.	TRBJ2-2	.	TGTGCCAGCAGCTTAGTAGGGGGGGGCTGGCCGAACACCGGGGAGCTGTTTTTT	CASSLVGGGWPNTGELFF
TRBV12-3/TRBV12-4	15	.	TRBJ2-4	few	TGTGCCAGCAGCCCCCCCGGGGCGGCCAAAAACATTCAGTACTTC	CASSPPGAAKNIQYF
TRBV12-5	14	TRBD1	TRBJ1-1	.	TGTGCTAGTGGTGACGACAGGGACTGGACTGAAGCTTTCTTT	CASGDDRDWTEAFF
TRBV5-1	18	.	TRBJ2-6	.	TGCGCCAGCAGCTTCACAACAGTTACGCCGCCTGGGGCCAACGTCCTGACTTTC	CASSFTTVTPPGANVLTF
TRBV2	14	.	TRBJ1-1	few	TGTGCCAGCAGTGAGGAACCGCCGGGCACTGAAGCTTTCTTT	CASSEEPPGTEAFF
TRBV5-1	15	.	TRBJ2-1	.	TGCGCCAGCAGCTTGGAAGGGACAAGCCATAATGAGCAGTTCTTC	CASSLEGTSHNEQFF
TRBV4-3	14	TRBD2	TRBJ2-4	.	TGCGCCAGCACCCCGGTAGCGGGGTCAAACATTCAGTACTTC	CASTPVAGSNIQYF
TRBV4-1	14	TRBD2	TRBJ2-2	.	TGCGCCAGCAGCCAAGGCGCGGGGGCCGGGGAGCTGTTTTTT	CASSQGAGAGELFF
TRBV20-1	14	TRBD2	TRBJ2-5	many	TGCAGTGCTAGCCGGCGGGGGGGCTTAGAGACCCAGTACTTC	CSASRRGGLETQYF
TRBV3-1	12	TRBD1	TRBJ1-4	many	TGTGCCAGCAGCCTTATACAGGGGAAACTGTTTTTT	CASSLIQGKLFF
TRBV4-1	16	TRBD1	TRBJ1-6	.	TGCGCCAGCAGCCCCCTCCCTCGGACAGGGGAGTCACCCCTCCACTTT	CASSPLPRTGESPLHF
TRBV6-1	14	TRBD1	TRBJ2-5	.	TGTGCCACGGAGACAGGGTTCCGGGGTGAGACCCAGTACTTC	CATETGFRGETQYF
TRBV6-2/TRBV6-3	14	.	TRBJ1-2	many	TGTGCCAGCAGTTATGGACAGCCTAACTATGGCTACACCTTC	CASSYGQPNYGYTF